A single sample gave rise to the 27 T cell receptor beta chains below, sequenced in a study of beta chain features in type 1 diabetes. General study findings and limits: Researchers report that Type 1 diabetes patients had moderately but significantly shorter TCRB CDR3s across all four CD4+ subsets.

All of the isolated RNA was reverse transcribed, so expressed TCRB transcripts were sequenced. TCRdb's copy holds only in-frame clones and misses some; the assay was immunoSEQ multiplex PCR. The sample carries about 640,000 clones, under 15% recorded once. No antigen has been identified for these receptors. The sequenced sample consisted of naive CD4+ T cells from blood. These receptors were obtained from a man in his thirties or forties with type 1 diabetes.

This clone was seen more than once but under ten times. The same CDR3 also results from other DNA sequences found in this sample. This sequence joins TRBV19 and TRBJ2-1, with 7 bases identical to TRBD1. Trimming cost V 1 base and J 3 bases; bases outside gene matches: 0. From germline, CDR1 is LNHDA and CDR2 SQIVND (reference sequence). There are 14 residues in the CDR3. This chain's CDR3 is CASSIGDSYNEQFF. DNA of the CDR3: TGTGCCAGTAGTATAGGGGACAGCTACAATGAGCAGTTCTTC.

The J gene is TRBJ2-3, the V gene TRBV29-1; weak D call: TRBD2 (6 bases). CDR3 size: 14 residues. Germline CDR1 SQVTM, CDR2 ANQGSEA. Trimming pared 1 base from V and 6 bases from J, leaving 14 bases between. The CDR3 sequence is CSVEGTPGADTQYF. The CDR3 DNA reads TGCAGCGTTGAAGGGACCCCGGGAGCTGATACGCAGTATTTT.

This clone was counted between two and nine times. This chain links TRBV6-5 with TRBJ2-7; D perhaps matches TRBD2 (6 bases). CDR1 and CDR2 from the germline V gene are MNHEY and SVGAGI. V lost 0 bases and J lost 6, with 15 bases in between. The CDR3 length is 15 residues. In DNA form, the CDR3 reads TGTGCCAGCAGTTACTCGGCGGGGCCTATGCGCGAGCAGTACTTC. This codes for CASSYSAGPMREQYF.

This sequence joins TRBV5-1 and TRBJ1-2, with D tentatively TRBD1 (5 bases). CDR3 length: 15 residues. V gave up 5 bases and J gave up 5 bases, with 19 bases separating them. Germline values: CDR1 SGHRS, CDR2 YFSETQ. The CDR3: CASRNGTVESYGYTF. CDR3 nucleotide sequence: TGCGCCAGCAGAAATGGGACGGTCGAATCGTATGGCTACACCTTC.

The rearrangement joins TRBV27 to TRBJ2-7; 9 nucleotides agree with TRBD2. The CDR3 length is 17 residues. In germline, CDR1 is MNHEY, CDR2 SMNVEV (reference sequence). V trimming: 0 bases; J trimming: 4 bases; junction bases outside the gene matches: 10. The chain's CDR3 is CASSLSLGLAGRYEQYF. CDR3 DNA: TGTGCCAGCAGTTTATCGTTAGGGCTAGCGGGGCGTTACGAGCAGTACTTC.

The rearrangement links TRBV5-8 to TRBJ2-2; 9 bases map to TRBD2. Germline V gives CDR1 SGHTS, CDR2 YDEGEE. V shed 1 base and J 2 bases; nucleotides not matched to a gene: 3. CDR3 length equals 16 residues. The CDR3 region is CASSLSLAGNTGELFF. The CDR3 coding sequence is TGTGCCAGCAGCTTGTCACTAGCGGGTAACACCGGGGAGCTGTTTTTT.

In this sample, this clone turned up a few times. The V and J genes are TRBV10-3 and TRBJ2-7; 10 bases agree with TRBD1. The V segment lost 11 bases and the J segment 3 bases; nucleotides outside the gene matches: 7. Germline assignment: CDR1 ENHRY and CDR2 SYGVKD. This CDR3 has 13 amino acids. CDR3 protein: CAAGRDRGYEQYF. In nucleotides, the CDR3 is TGTGCCGCGGGCCGGGACAGGGGCTACGAGCAGTACTTC.

A few counts support this clone. J is TRBJ1-2 and V is TRBV28; the match to TRBD1 covers 10 bases. This CDR3 region has 14 residues. CDR1 and CDR2 (germline): MDHEN, SYDVKM. J gave up 8 bases and V 8 bases, and 11 bases lay outside the gene matches. As DNA, the CDR3 is TGTGCCAGCGGTCCGGGACAGGGGTTGAAGGGCTACACCTTC. Amino acid sequence: CASGPGQGLKGYTF.

In its sample, this clone was seen a few times. The gene calls are TRBV2 and TRBJ1-2, with 8 bases aligning to TRBD1. The CDR3 length is 16 residues. V lost 9 bases and J lost 1; bases outside the gene matches: 13. Per the germline V gene, CDR1 is SNHLY and CDR2 is FYNNEI. In nucleotides, the CDR3 is TGTGCCAGTCGTGTAGGGTCCAGGGGGCTTAACTATGGCTACACCTTC. This encodes CASRVGSRGLNYGYTF.

The chain is built from TRBV19 and TRBJ1-1; weak D call: TRBD1 (5 bases). Trimming removed 5 bases from V and 0 bases from J, with 13 bases in between. CDR1 is LNHDA and CDR2 is SQIVND in the germline V gene (reference sequence). The CDR3 is 15 residues long. CDR3 DNA: TGTGCCAGTAGTTCCTCCGGGACGGTGAACACTGAAGCTTTCTTT. Its translation is CASSSSGTVNTEAFF.

The rearrangement uses TRBV6-1 and TRBJ2-3; TRBD2 might be the D (6 bases). In germline, CDR1 is MNHNS, CDR2 SASEGT. V was clipped by 2 bases and J by 7 bases, with 10 bases between them. The CDR3 covers 13 residues. As DNA, the CDR3 is TGTGCCAGCAGTGAATGGGGGGAGAATACGCAGTATTTT. It yields the protein CASSEWGENTQYF.

The V gene is TRBV30, the J gene TRBJ2-1; 9 nucleotides agree with TRBD1. Germline CDR1 reads GTSNPN; CDR2 reads SVGIG (reference sequence). After removal of 3 bases from V and 8 bases from J, the junction contained 14 bases not matched to a gene. There are 16 residues in the CDR3. CDR3 in amino acids: CAWSMGLQGARDEQFF. The CDR3 DNA is TGTGCCTGGAGCATGGGCTTACAGGGGGCGCGCGATGAGCAGTTCTTC.

The chain combines TRBV7-9 with TRBJ1-2; TRBD1 is a possible D gene (5 bases). The CDR3 is made up of 14 amino acids. Per the germline V gene, CDR1 is SEHNR and CDR2 is FQNEAQ (reference sequence). V was cut by 5 bases and J by 5 bases, with 15 bases left in between. CDR3 bases: TGTGCCAGCAGCGGGGGGACCCCAGGGTATGGCTACACCTTC. It specifies CASSGGTPGYGYTF.

This clone was detected only a few times. Within the sample, other DNA sequences also encode this same CDR3. This chain uses TRBV18 with TRBJ2-6; no reliable D call. Germline-derived CDR1 and CDR2 are KGHSH and LQKENI. CDR3 length: 15 residues. V gave up 1 base and J gave up 0 bases, with 4 bases separating them. The CDR3 protein is CASSPRGSGANVLTF. Written as DNA, the CDR3 is TGTGCCAGCTCACCACGTGGCTCTGGGGCCAACGTCCTGACTTTC.

This clone showed up just a few times. The chain couples TRBV30 to TRBJ1-4; maybe TRBD1 (6 bases). Germline V gene data show CDR1 as GTSNPN and CDR2 as SVGIG (reference sequence). V shed 7 bases and J shed 5 bases, with 14 bases lying between them. This CDR3 has 13 amino acids. CDR3 nucleotide sequence: TGTGCCTCGACGGACAGACAAAATGAAAAACTGTTTTTT. Protein sequence: CASTDRQNEKLFF.

This clone was observed a handful of times. The chain employs TRBV5-8 and TRBJ1-3; D uncertain. The CDR3 has 17 amino acids. V lost 3 bases to trimming and J lost 2 bases, with 18 bases between them. Per the germline V gene, CDR1 is SGHTS and CDR2 is YDEGEE. In DNA, the CDR3 is TGTGCCAGCAGCTCCTTCTCCGGACCTTCTGCTGGAAACACCATATATTTT. It is translated as CASSSFSGPSAGNTIYF.

This clone was seen a few times. V gene TRBV19 combines with J gene TRBJ1-2; 7 bases agree with TRBD1. Trimming cost V 10 bases and J 4 bases; bases outside gene matches: 15. Germline values: CDR1 LNHDA, CDR2 SQIVND (reference sequence). CDR3 length equals 15 residues. CDR3 loop: CATRNRGDGFYGYTF. CDR3 DNA: TGTGCCACCCGTAACAGGGGCGACGGGTTCTATGGCTACACCTTC.

To note about this clone: In the same sample, other DNA sequences code for this CDR3. The V call is TRBV9, the J call TRBJ2-1; D ambiguous. Germline loops: CDR1 SGDLS, CDR2 YYNGEE. V was trimmed by 4 bases and J by 3 bases, leaving 8 bases between them. There are 13 residues in the CDR3. In DNA, the CDR3 is TGTGCCAGCAGCCCAATGGGCTACAATGAGCAGTTCTTC. Protein: CASSPMGYNEQFF.

Comments on this clone: Other DNA sequences in the same sample also yield this CDR3. The chain uses TRBV7-9 and TRBJ1-5; possible D gene TRBD1, 5 bases. The CDR3 has 13 amino acids. From germline, CDR1 is SEHNR and CDR2 FQNEAQ (reference sequence). Deletions cut 5 bases from V and 4 bases from J, with 9 bases between. CDR3 residues: CASSRGPNQPQHF. In DNA form, the CDR3 reads TGTGCCAGCAGCCGGGGACCTAATCAGCCCCAGCATTTT.

This clone appeared a few times. This rearrangement joins TRBV19 to TRBJ2-5; TRBD2 might be the D (6 bases). The germline V gene has CDR1 LNHDA and CDR2 SQIVND (reference sequence). Trimming cost V 3 bases and J 5 bases, with 10 bases left between them. This CDR3 region has 13 residues. Here the CDR3 reads CASSMQSGETQYF. The CDR3 nucleotides read TGTGCCAGTAGTATGCAAAGCGGGGAGACCCAGTACTTC.

This chain connects TRBV27 to TRBJ1-4; D gene ambiguous. CDR1 and CDR2 (germline): MNHEY, SMNVEV (reference sequence). This CDR3 is 14 amino acids long. V was clipped by 6 bases and J by 8 bases, with 16 bases between them. The CDR3 reads CASRRTRIGEKLFF. The DNA for the CDR3 is TGTGCCAGCAGGAGGACTCGAATTGGGGAAAAACTGTTTTTT.

As regards this clone: The sample carries other DNA sequences with the same CDR3. The chain joins TRBV7-9 to TRBJ1-6; unclear D gene. CDR1 and CDR2 from the germline V gene are SEHNR and FQNEAQ (reference sequence). CDR3 length equals 12 residues. V shed 5 bases and J shed 7 bases, with 6 bases lying between them. The CDR3 DNA sequence: TGTGCCAGCAGCCCCCCAAATTCACCCCTCCACTTT. This gives the protein CASSPPNSPLHF.

The table lists this clone with a few counts. The chain has TRBV5-6 and TRBJ1-1; D not certain. V was pared by 1 base and J by 4 bases, with 5 bases between. The CDR3 is 12 amino acids. Germline V gene sequence: CDR1 SGHDT, CDR2 YYEEEE. This CDR3 is CASSLIGTEAFF. CDR3 coding DNA: TGTGCCAGCAGCTTGATCGGCACTGAAGCTTTCTTT.

This clone came up a few times. The gene calls are TRBV9 and TRBJ2-5; D possibly uses TRBD1 or TRBD2 (5 bases each). Germline V gene lookup returns CDR1 SGDLS and CDR2 YYNGEE. The CDR3 consists of 14 residues. Deletions cut 0 bases from V and 4 bases from J, with 10 bases between. The chain's CDR3 is CASSVVGETETQYF. The CDR3 nucleotides are TGTGCCAGCAGCGTAGTGGGGGAGACAGAGACCCAGTACTTC.

The V call is TRBV2, the J call TRBJ1-5; D remains ambiguous. CDR1 is SNHLY, CDR2 FYNNEI, per germline. Between the trimmed V and J ends, which lost 2 bases and 3 bases, there was a span of 17 bases. CDR3 size: 17 residues. Here the CDR3 DNA reads TGTGCCAGCAGTGAATATGAAGCGGCCTTAATCAATCAGCCCCAGCATTTT. Encoded protein: CASSEYEAALINQPQHF.

This clone came up a few times. This chain connects TRBV5-1 to TRBJ2-5, with 10 bases aligning to TRBD2. CDR3 size: 15 residues. The germline CDR1 and CDR2 sequences are SGHRS and YFSETQ. With V trimmed by 2 bases and J by 2 bases, 3 bases remained unmatched. The CDR3 is CASSFSGGSQETQYF. CDR3 sequence (DNA): TGCGCCAGCAGCTTTAGCGGGGGGTCGCAAGAGACCCAGTACTTC.

There are a few counts of this clone. The chain recombines TRBV6-1 with TRBJ2-5; TRBD2 matches 9 bases. Germline assignment: CDR1 MNHNS and CDR2 SASEGT. The CDR3 has 18 amino acids. After removal of 3 bases from V and 4 bases from J, the junction contained 15 bases not matched to a gene. CDR3 in amino acids: CASSEDPRVAGAAETQYF. The CDR3, as DNA: TGTGCCAGCAGTGAGGATCCTCGGGTAGCGGGGGCGGCAGAGACCCAGTACTTC.